The clone carrying this T cell receptor beta chain was seen only a few times. Germline CDR1 is LGHNT and CDR2 is FRNRAP. The CDR3 spans 13 residues. V lost 5 bases and J 3 bases, leaving 7 bases between the germline ends. This entry is derived from a study of blood T cell repertoires in COVID-19. Study-wide context: The United States, Italy and Spain were the sources of the acute and convalescent COVID-19 samples.

Clones were sequenced by immunoSEQ multiplex PCR, and TCRdb holds only the in-frame ones, with some missing. The sample has 25,000 to 30,000 clones, 82% seen once. The sequence was obtained from an elderly man with active or convalescent COVID-19. Sequenced input: peripheral blood. This chain connects TRBV12-5 to TRBJ2-2; TRBD2 might be the D (6 bases). CDR3 region: CASGGTYTGELFF. CDR3 bases: TGTGCTAGTGGTGGGACTTACACCGGGGAGCTGTTTTTT.